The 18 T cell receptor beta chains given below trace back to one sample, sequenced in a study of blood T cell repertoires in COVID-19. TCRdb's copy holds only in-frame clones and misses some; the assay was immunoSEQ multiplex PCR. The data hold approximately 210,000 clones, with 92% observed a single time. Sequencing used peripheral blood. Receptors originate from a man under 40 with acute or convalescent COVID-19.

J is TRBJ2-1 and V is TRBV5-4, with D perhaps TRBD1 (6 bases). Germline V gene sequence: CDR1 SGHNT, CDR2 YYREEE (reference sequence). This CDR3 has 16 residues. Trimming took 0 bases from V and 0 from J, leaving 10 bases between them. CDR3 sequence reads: CASSLAGDRSYNEQFF. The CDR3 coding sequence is TGTGCCAGCAGCTTGGCAGGGGACCGCTCCTACAATGAGCAGTTCTTC.

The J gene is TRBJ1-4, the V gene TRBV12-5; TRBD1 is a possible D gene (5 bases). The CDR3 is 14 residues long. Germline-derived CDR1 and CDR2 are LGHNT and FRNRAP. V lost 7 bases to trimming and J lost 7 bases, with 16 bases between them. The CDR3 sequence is CASAQTGGTEKLFF. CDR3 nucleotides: TGTGCTAGTGCCCAAACGGGGGGAACTGAAAAACTGTTTTTT.

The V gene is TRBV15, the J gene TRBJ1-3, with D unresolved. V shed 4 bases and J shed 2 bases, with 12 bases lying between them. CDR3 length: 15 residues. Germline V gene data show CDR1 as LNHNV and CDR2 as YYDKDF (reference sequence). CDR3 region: CATSKDRAAGNTIYF. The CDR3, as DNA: TGTGCCACCAGCAAGGATCGCGCGGCTGGAAACACCATATATTTT.

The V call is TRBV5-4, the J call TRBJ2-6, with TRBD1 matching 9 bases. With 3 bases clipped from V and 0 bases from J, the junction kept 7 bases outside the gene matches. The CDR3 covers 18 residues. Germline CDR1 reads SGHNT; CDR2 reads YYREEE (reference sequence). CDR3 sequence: CASSYGTGRTSGANVLTF. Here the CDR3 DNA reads TGTGCCAGCAGCTATGGGACAGGGAGGACCTCTGGGGCCAACGTCCTGACTTTC.

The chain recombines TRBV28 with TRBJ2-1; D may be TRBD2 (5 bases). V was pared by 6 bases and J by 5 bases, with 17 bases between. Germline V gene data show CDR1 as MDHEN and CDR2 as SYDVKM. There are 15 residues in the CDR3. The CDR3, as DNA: TGTGCCAGCAGAACTCTTGGCGGACTCCACAATGAGCAGTTCTTC. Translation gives CASRTLGGLHNEQFF.

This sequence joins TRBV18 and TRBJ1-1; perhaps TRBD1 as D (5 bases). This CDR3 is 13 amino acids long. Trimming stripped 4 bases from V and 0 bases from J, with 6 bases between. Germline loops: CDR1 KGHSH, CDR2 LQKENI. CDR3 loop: CASSQGLNTEAFF. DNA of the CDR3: TGTGCCAGCTCACAGGGGTTGAACACTGAAGCTTTCTTT.

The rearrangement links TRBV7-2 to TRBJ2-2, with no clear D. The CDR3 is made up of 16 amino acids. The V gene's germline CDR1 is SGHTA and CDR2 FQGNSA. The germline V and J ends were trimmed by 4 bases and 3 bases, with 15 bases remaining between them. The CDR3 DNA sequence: TGTGCCAGCAGCTCCGCCTACGTACCTTACACCGGGGAGCTGTTTTTT. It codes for CASSSAYVPYTGELFF.

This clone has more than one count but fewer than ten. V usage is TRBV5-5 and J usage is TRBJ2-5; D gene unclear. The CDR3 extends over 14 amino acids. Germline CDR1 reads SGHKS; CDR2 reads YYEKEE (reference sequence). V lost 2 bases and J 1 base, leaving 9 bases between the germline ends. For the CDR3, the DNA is TGTGCCAGCAGCTTTGGCTCGGGCCAAGAGACCCAGTACTTC. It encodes CASSFGSGQETQYF.

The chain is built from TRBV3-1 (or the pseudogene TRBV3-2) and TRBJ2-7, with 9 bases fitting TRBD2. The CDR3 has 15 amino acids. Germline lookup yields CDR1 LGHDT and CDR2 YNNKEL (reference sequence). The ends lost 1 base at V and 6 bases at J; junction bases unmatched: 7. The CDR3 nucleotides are TGTGCCAGCAGCCAAGCAGCGGGGGGCCTCCTCGAGCAGTACTTC. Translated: CASSQAAGGLLEQYF.

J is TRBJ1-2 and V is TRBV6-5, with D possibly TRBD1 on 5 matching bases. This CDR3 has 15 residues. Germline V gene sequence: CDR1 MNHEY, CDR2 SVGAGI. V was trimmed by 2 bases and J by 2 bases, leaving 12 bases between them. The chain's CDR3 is CASSYKGLENYGYTF. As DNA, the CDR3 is TGTGCCAGCAGTTACAAGGGGCTGGAAAACTATGGCTACACCTTC.

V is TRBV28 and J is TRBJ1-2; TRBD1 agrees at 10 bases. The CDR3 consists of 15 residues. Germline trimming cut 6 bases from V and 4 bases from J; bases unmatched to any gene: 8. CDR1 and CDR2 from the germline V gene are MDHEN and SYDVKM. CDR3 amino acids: CASSDGTGAFYGYTF. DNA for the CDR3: TGTGCCAGCAGCGATGGGACAGGGGCTTTCTATGGCTACACCTTC.

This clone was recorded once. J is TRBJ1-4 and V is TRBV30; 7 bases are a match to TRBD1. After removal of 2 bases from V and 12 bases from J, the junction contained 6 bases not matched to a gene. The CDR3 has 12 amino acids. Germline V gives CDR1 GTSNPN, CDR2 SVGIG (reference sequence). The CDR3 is CAWSPRQGQLFF. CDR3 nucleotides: TGTGCCTGGAGTCCGCGACAGGGACAACTGTTTTTT.

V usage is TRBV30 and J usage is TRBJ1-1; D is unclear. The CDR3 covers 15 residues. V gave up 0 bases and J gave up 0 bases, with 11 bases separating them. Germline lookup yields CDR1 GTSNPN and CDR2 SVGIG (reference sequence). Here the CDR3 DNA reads TGTGCCTGGAGTGTACTGAATTCGATGAACACTGAAGCTTTCTTT. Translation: CAWSVLNSMNTEAFF.

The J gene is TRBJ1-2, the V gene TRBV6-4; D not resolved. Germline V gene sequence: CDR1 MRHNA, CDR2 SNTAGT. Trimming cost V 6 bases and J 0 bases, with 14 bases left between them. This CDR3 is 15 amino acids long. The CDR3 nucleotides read TGTGCCAGCAGGCCGAACGCGTTAGCTAACTATGGCTACACCTTC. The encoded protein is CASRPNALANYGYTF.

The CDR3 loop is CASSIRQGPNSPLHF. For the CDR3, the DNA is TGTGCCAGCAGTATCCGACAGGGGCCGAATTCACCCCTCCACTTT. J is TRBJ1-6 and V is TRBV27, with 8 bases matching TRBD1. J gave up 7 bases and V 5 bases, and 7 bases lay outside the gene matches. CDR1 and CDR2 from the germline V gene are MNHEY and SMNVEV (reference sequence). This CDR3 comprises 15 residues.

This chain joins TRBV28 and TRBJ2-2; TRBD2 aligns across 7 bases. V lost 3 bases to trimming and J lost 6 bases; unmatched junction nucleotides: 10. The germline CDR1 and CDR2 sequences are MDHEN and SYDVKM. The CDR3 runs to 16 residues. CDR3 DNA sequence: TGTGCCAGCAGTTTTCACTCGAATCGGGGGGCCGGGGAGCTGTTTTTT. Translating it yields CASSFHSNRGAGELFF.

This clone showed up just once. This chain's CDR3 is CASSLAMNTEAFF. The CDR3 nucleotides are TGTGCCAGCAGCTTAGCCATGAACACTGAAGCTTTCTTT. The chain employs TRBV7-6 and TRBJ1-1; no clear D gene. This CDR3 has 13 amino acids. From germline, CDR1 is SGHVS and CDR2 FNYEAQ. Between the trimmed V and J ends, which lost 0 bases and 0 bases, there was a span of 2 bases.

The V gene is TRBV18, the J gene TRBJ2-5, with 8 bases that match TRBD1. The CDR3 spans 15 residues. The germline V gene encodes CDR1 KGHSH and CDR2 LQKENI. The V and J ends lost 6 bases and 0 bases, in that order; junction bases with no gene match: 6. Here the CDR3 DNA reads TGTGCCAGCTCCGCAATGGACAGGGACCAAGAGACCCAGTACTTC. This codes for CASSAMDRDQETQYF.